The 6 T cell receptor beta chains listed next were all sequenced from one sample in a study of human T cells and chemical hapten exposure (dated by TCRdb to the early 2020s). Total RNA was extracted from unfractionated whole blood collected in Tempus Blood RNA tubes. Library preparation used 5' RACE. The data were produced on an Illumina MiSeq. In TCRdb, the public reads were trimmed at Q25 with fastp and aligned with MiXCR, with productive beta chains retained. Rows with a matching CDR3 protein are joined into one entry that keeps the most common DNA and genes. The sample table lists tens of thousands of distinct CDR3 sequences, more than 15% of them with a count of one. The top ten clones comprise approximately 7% of the sample. These receptors were taken from a female donor in good health.

This clonotype was counted between two and nine times. The V gene is TRBV7-2, the J gene TRBJ2-2, with 12 bases aligning to TRBD2. Germline lookup yields CDR1 SGHTA and CDR2 FQGNSA. CDR3 length equals 16 residues. Trimming at V came to 5 bases and at J to 6 bases, leaving 7 bases not matched to a gene. CDR3 amino acids: CASSRRLAGDAGELFF. The CDR3 coding sequence is TGTGCCAGCAGCAGACGACTAGCGGGAGATGCCGGGGAGCTGTTTTTT.

At least ten counts were recorded for this clonotype. The chain carries TRBV6-2 or TRBV6-3 and TRBJ2-6; TRBD2 is a possible D gene (6 bases). The CDR3 runs 17 residues. The germline V and J ends were trimmed by 4 bases and 3 bases, with 16 bases remaining between them. Germline CDR1 is MNHEY and CDR2 is SVGEGT. CDR3 coding DNA: TGTGCCAGCAGTTTTGGCGGGGTGCTCTTTGGGGCCAACGTCCTGACTTTC. Translated: CASSFGGVLFGANVLTF.

The chain links TRBV5-6 to TRBJ1-2, with a possible D match to TRBD1 (5 bases). CDR1 is SGHDT and CDR2 is YYEEEE in the germline V gene. Trimming cost V 6 bases and J 3 bases, with 12 bases left between them. The CDR3 spans 13 residues. The CDR3 DNA is TGTGCCAGCAACATAGGGACGTACTATGGCTACACCTTC. Translation gives CASNIGTYYGYTF.

This clonotype showed up just a few times. This chain joins TRBV28 and TRBJ1-1; D call uncertain. The V and J ends lost 5 bases and 0 bases respectively, with 13 bases between them. The germline CDR1 and CDR2 sequences are MDHEN and SYDVKM. The CDR3 totals 15 residues. CDR3 loop: CASSPPVAMNTEAFF. DNA for the CDR3: TGTGCCAGCAGTCCCCCTGTCGCAATGAACACTGAAGCTTTCTTT.

The chain has TRBV7-8 and TRBJ2-1, with 10 bases aligning to TRBD2. This CDR3 is 17 amino acids long. Germline assignment: CDR1 SGHVS and CDR2 FQNEAQ. V gave up 1 base and J gave up 4 bases; unmatched junction bases: 7. The CDR3: CASSLDSGLANYNEQFF. The CDR3 region has the DNA TGTGCCAGCAGCTTAGATTCGGGACTAGCGAATTACAATGAGCAGTTCTTC.

The rearrangement joins TRBV3-1 to TRBJ2-1; 7 bases line up with TRBD2. Germline trimming cut 1 base from V and 7 bases from J; bases unmatched to any gene: 4. The germline gives CDR1 LGHDT, CDR2 YNNKEL (reference sequence). The CDR3 totals 14 residues. Here the CDR3 DNA reads TGTGCCAGCAGCCAAGGGACTAGTAGGAATGAGCAGTTCTTC. Translation gives CASSQGTSRNEQFF.